These T cell receptor beta chains were read from a single sample in a study of blood T cell repertoires in COVID-19. Profiled with immunoSEQ multiplex PCR; TCRdb holds only in-frame clones, not every one. The data show approximately 150,000 clones, 85% to 90% seen once. Sequenced input: peripheral blood. The source of these receptors is a man in his fifties who had recovered from COVID-19. Both conserved end residues are part of each CDR3. Each record gives: clone size, D gene, V gene, J gene, CDR3 length, CDR3 DNA, CDR3 protein. A D gene is named only where the DNA matches it firmly. Some rows have no size entry. The others give once, few or many, or a class for an expanded clone.

abundance: -
d_gene: -
v_gene: TRBV30
j_gene: TRBJ2-6
len: 15
CDR3nt: TGTGCCTGGAGTGTACCAGGGGCTGGGGCCAACGTCCTGACTTTC
CDR3aa: CAWSVPGAGANVLTF

abundance: -
d_gene: TRBD1
v_gene: TRBV13
j_gene: TRBJ2-7
len: 16
CDR3nt: TGTGCCAGCAGCCCCGCAACCAGGGACAGAGCCTACGAGCAGTACTTC
CDR3aa: CASSPATRDRAYEQYF

abundance: -
d_gene: TRBD1
v_gene: TRBV7-9
j_gene: TRBJ2-7
len: 13
CDR3nt: TGTGCCAGCAGCGAGGGGGCCCCCTACGAGCAGTACTTC
CDR3aa: CASSEGAPYEQYF

abundance: -
d_gene: TRBD2
v_gene: TRBV20-1
j_gene: TRBJ2-1
len: 14
CDR3nt: TGCAGTGCTAGTGGACTAGCGGGGGGCTCCTCTCGGTTCTTC
CDR3aa: CSASGLAGGSSRFF

abundance: few
d_gene: -
v_gene: TRBV5-1
j_gene: TRBJ1-1
len: 13
CDR3nt: TGCGCCAGCAGCTTGGCGGGGTTCACTGAAGCTTTCTTT
CDR3aa: CASSLAGFTEAFF

abundance: -
d_gene: -
v_gene: TRBV5-4
j_gene: TRBJ1-2
len: 17
CDR3nt: TGTGCCAGCAGCTTCTCCGGGATCACCACGGCCAACTATGGCTACACCTTC
CDR3aa: CASSFSGITTANYGYTF

abundance: -
d_gene: TRBD1
v_gene: TRBV27
j_gene: TRBJ1-1
len: 15
CDR3nt: TGTGCCAGCCGTCAAAGGACAGGAACAAACACTGAAGCTTTCTTT
CDR3aa: CASRQRTGTNTEAFF

abundance: -
d_gene: -
v_gene: TRBV6-2/TRBV6-3
j_gene: TRBJ2-3
len: 16
CDR3nt: TGTGCCAGCAGTTTCAATCCGGGACACCGCACAGATACGCAGTATTTT
CDR3aa: CASSFNPGHRTDTQYF

abundance: -
d_gene: TRBD1
v_gene: TRBV5-1
j_gene: TRBJ1-2
len: 14
CDR3nt: TGCGCCAGCAGCTTGGACAGGGGGAACTATGGCTACACCTTC
CDR3aa: CASSLDRGNYGYTF

abundance: -
d_gene: -
v_gene: TRBV7-2
j_gene: TRBJ2-1
len: 14
CDR3nt: TGTGCCAGCACCTTTCCTCCCCCCTACAATGAGCAGTTCTTC
CDR3aa: CASTFPPPYNEQFF

abundance: -
d_gene: TRBD1
v_gene: TRBV7-2
j_gene: TRBJ2-2
len: 17
CDR3nt: TGTGCCAGCAGCTTAGCGCGGTGGCAGGGGGCTGGCGGGGAGCTGTTTTTT
CDR3aa: CASSLARWQGAGGELFF

abundance: -
d_gene: TRBD1
v_gene: TRBV18
j_gene: TRBJ1-4
len: 18
CDR3nt: TGTGCCAGCTCACCACCGGGAACAGGGGACAGTTGGACTGAAAAACTGTTTTTT
CDR3aa: CASSPPGTGDSWTEKLFF

abundance: -
d_gene: TRBD1
v_gene: TRBV3-1/TRBV3-2
j_gene: TRBJ2-1
len: 14
CDR3nt: TGTGCCAGCAGTCTTCGGGACAGGGGTAATGAGCAGTTCTTC
CDR3aa: CASSLRDRGNEQFF

abundance: -
d_gene: -
v_gene: TRBV6-5
j_gene: TRBJ2-2
len: 16
CDR3nt: TGTGCCAGCAGTTACTCGTTCCAGGGCAGCACCGGGGAGCTGTTTTTT
CDR3aa: CASSYSFQGSTGELFF

abundance: -
d_gene: TRBD2
v_gene: TRBV12-5
j_gene: TRBJ2-1
len: 19
CDR3nt: TGTGCTAGTGCCCCAGGGACTAGCGGGGGGGCCGTCTCCTACAATGAGCAGTTCTTC
CDR3aa: CASAPGTSGGAVSYNEQFF

abundance: few
d_gene: TRBD2
v_gene: TRBV7-9
j_gene: TRBJ2-7
len: 15
CDR3nt: TGTGCCAGCAGCTTAATCCCAGCGGGGGCCTACGAGCAGTACTTC
CDR3aa: CASSLIPAGAYEQYF

abundance: -
d_gene: -
v_gene: TRBV7-6
j_gene: TRBJ2-7
len: 14
CDR3nt: TGTGCCAGCAGCTGGGGGGTAGCGACCTACGAGCAGTACTTC
CDR3aa: CASSWGVATYEQYF

abundance: -
d_gene: TRBD1
v_gene: TRBV5-4
j_gene: TRBJ2-2
len: 14
CDR3nt: TGTGCCAGCAGCTCGCAGGGGGCTATCGGGGAGCTGTTTTTT
CDR3aa: CASSSQGAIGELFF

abundance: -
d_gene: TRBD2
v_gene: TRBV4-3
j_gene: TRBJ2-3
len: 18
CDR3nt: TGCGCCAGCAGCCAAGATAATAGCGGGGGGGCCTTGGTAGATACGCAGTATTTT
CDR3aa: CASSQDNSGGALVDTQYF

abundance: -
d_gene: TRBD2
v_gene: TRBV5-4
j_gene: TRBJ2-3
len: 13
CDR3nt: TGTGCCTCGGGGGAGGGGAGGACAGATACGCAGTATTTT
CDR3aa: CASGEGRTDTQYF

abundance: -
d_gene: -
v_gene: TRBV11-3
j_gene: TRBJ2-7
len: 14
CDR3nt: TGTGCCAGCAGCTTAGGCCTGGGCCCCTACGAGCAGTACTTC
CDR3aa: CASSLGLGPYEQYF

abundance: -
d_gene: TRBD1
v_gene: TRBV6-5
j_gene: TRBJ2-1
len: 14
CDR3nt: TGTGCCAGCAGTTGGGGACAGGCGTCGCATGAGCAGTTCTTC
CDR3aa: CASSWGQASHEQFF

abundance: -
d_gene: TRBD1
v_gene: TRBV11-2
j_gene: TRBJ1-2
len: 15
CDR3nt: TGTGCCAGCAGCCCGGGACAGGGATCGAACTATGGCTACACCTTC
CDR3aa: CASSPGQGSNYGYTF

abundance: -
d_gene: TRBD2
v_gene: TRBV6-5
j_gene: TRBJ2-3
len: 15
CDR3nt: TGTGCCAGCAGTTTAGCGGGGGGGCAATCAGATACGCAGTATTTT
CDR3aa: CASSLAGGQSDTQYF

abundance: once
d_gene: -
v_gene: TRBV7-2
j_gene: TRBJ2-1
len: 15
CDR3nt: TGTGCCAGCAGCACCCGACAGAACTCCTACAATGAGCAGTTCTTC
CDR3aa: CASSTRQNSYNEQFF

abundance: once
d_gene: -
v_gene: TRBV7-2
j_gene: TRBJ1-2
len: 17
CDR3nt: TGTGCCAGCAGCCAACGGCCCTGGAGCACCACTAACTATGGCTACACCTTC
CDR3aa: CASSQRPWSTTNYGYTF

abundance: once
d_gene: TRBD1
v_gene: TRBV7-8
j_gene: TRBJ1-2
len: 13
CDR3nt: TGTGCCAGCAGCCGGGGACAGGGGGGAGGCTACACCTTC
CDR3aa: CASSRGQGGGYTF

abundance: once
d_gene: TRBD1
v_gene: TRBV18
j_gene: TRBJ1-2
len: 13
CDR3nt: TGTGCCAGCTCACTCGGGACAGGGTACGGCTACACCTTC
CDR3aa: CASSLGTGYGYTF

abundance: -
d_gene: TRBD2
v_gene: TRBV5-1
j_gene: TRBJ2-5
len: 15
CDR3nt: TGCGCCAGCAGCTTGGGACTAGCCGGCCAAGAGACCCAGTACTTC
CDR3aa: CASSLGLAGQETQYF

abundance: once
d_gene: TRBD1
v_gene: TRBV5-5
j_gene: TRBJ2-7
len: 14
CDR3nt: TGTGCCAGCAGCTCGGACAGGGGGCTAGGCGAGCAGTACTTC
CDR3aa: CASSSDRGLGEQYF

abundance: -
d_gene: -
v_gene: TRBV29-1
j_gene: TRBJ2-7
len: 15
CDR3nt: TGCAGCGTACCTACTGTGGGGCCCCAAGGGGTTGAGCAGTACTTC
CDR3aa: CSVPTVGPQGVEQYF

abundance: -
d_gene: -
v_gene: TRBV19
j_gene: TRBJ1-5
len: 17
CDR3nt: TGTGCCAGTAGTATGATAGCTTCGGGCGGGGGGCATCAGCCCCAGCATTTT
CDR3aa: CASSMIASGGGHQPQHF

abundance: -
d_gene: -
v_gene: TRBV19
j_gene: TRBJ2-7
len: 15
CDR3nt: TGTGCCAGTAGTATAGAAGGAGGACTCGGCAGGGAGCAGTACTTC
CDR3aa: CASSIEGGLGREQYF

abundance: -
d_gene: TRBD1
v_gene: TRBV7-9
j_gene: TRBJ1-2
len: 13
CDR3nt: TGTGCCAGCGGGGACAGGGAATTGCATGGCTACACCTTC
CDR3aa: CASGDRELHGYTF

abundance: -
d_gene: -
v_gene: TRBV14
j_gene: TRBJ1-1
len: 14
CDR3nt: TGTGCCAGCAGGGATGTAGGGCGGGGAACTGAAGCTTTCTTT
CDR3aa: CASRDVGRGTEAFF

abundance: once
d_gene: -
v_gene: TRBV9
j_gene: TRBJ2-5
len: 14
CDR3nt: TGTGCCAGCAGCGCTTCTAGCCCGGGAGAGACCCAGTACTTC
CDR3aa: CASSASSPGETQYF

abundance: -
d_gene: TRBD1
v_gene: TRBV30
j_gene: TRBJ1-1
len: 14
CDR3nt: TGTGCCTGGAGCGGTCGACAGGGGGCGATTGAAGCTTTCTTT
CDR3aa: CAWSGRQGAIEAFF

abundance: once
d_gene: -
v_gene: TRBV6-5
j_gene: TRBJ1-1
len: 13
CDR3nt: TGTGCCAGCACCGCACATGGGAACACTGAAGCTTTCTTT
CDR3aa: CASTAHGNTEAFF

abundance: -
d_gene: -
v_gene: TRBV5-1
j_gene: TRBJ2-6
len: 17
CDR3nt: TGCGCCAGCAGCTTGGAGGGAGTATACTCTGGGGCCAACGTCCTGACTTTC
CDR3aa: CASSLEGVYSGANVLTF

abundance: -
d_gene: TRBD1
v_gene: TRBV14
j_gene: TRBJ1-1
len: 15
CDR3nt: TGTGCCAGCAGCCGACGAAGGACAGGGAGGACTGAAGCTTTCTTT
CDR3aa: CASSRRRTGRTEAFF

abundance: -
d_gene: -
v_gene: TRBV5-1
j_gene: TRBJ2-1
len: 14
CDR3nt: TGCGCCAGCAGCTTAGGGGCCGCGCACAATGAGCAGTTCTTC
CDR3aa: CASSLGAAHNEQFF

abundance: -
d_gene: -
v_gene: TRBV27
j_gene: TRBJ1-5
len: 14
CDR3nt: TGTGCCAGCAGTTTTGACAGTAGCAATCAGCCCCAGCATTTT
CDR3aa: CASSFDSSNQPQHF

abundance: few
d_gene: TRBD1
v_gene: TRBV7-8
j_gene: TRBJ1-5
len: 17
CDR3nt: TGTGCCAGCAGCTTGGAGACAGGGTCCTACAGCAATCAGCCCCAGCATTTT
CDR3aa: CASSLETGSYSNQPQHF

abundance: -
d_gene: TRBD1
v_gene: TRBV27
j_gene: TRBJ2-2
len: 14
CDR3nt: TGTGCCAGCAGCCGCGCAGGGGGCACCGGGGAGCTGTTTTTT
CDR3aa: CASSRAGGTGELFF

abundance: -
d_gene: -
v_gene: TRBV30
j_gene: TRBJ2-7
len: 13
CDR3nt: TGTGCCTGGAGTGTAGGTCACGGGGGAGGTGAAAACTTC
CDR3aa: CAWSVGHGGGENF

abundance: -
d_gene: -
v_gene: TRBV5-4
j_gene: TRBJ2-7
len: 15
CDR3nt: TGTGCCAGCAGCCCAGGGGCGTCACCCTCCTACGAGCAGTACTTC
CDR3aa: CASSPGASPSYEQYF

abundance: -
d_gene: -
v_gene: TRBV15
j_gene: TRBJ2-3
len: 14
CDR3nt: TGTGCCACCAGCAGAGATGAAGCCACAGATACGCAGTATTTT
CDR3aa: CATSRDEATDTQYF

abundance: -
d_gene: -
v_gene: TRBV2
j_gene: TRBJ2-3
len: 16
CDR3nt: TGTGCCAGCAGTGAAAGGCGCAGGGGTAGCACAGATACGCAGTATTTT
CDR3aa: CASSERRRGSTDTQYF

abundance: -
d_gene: TRBD1
v_gene: TRBV19
j_gene: TRBJ1-6
len: 13
CDR3nt: TGTGCCAGTGCGGGACAGGCGAATTCACCCCTCCACTTT
CDR3aa: CASAGQANSPLHF

abundance: once
d_gene: TRBD2
v_gene: TRBV6-2/TRBV6-3
j_gene: TRBJ2-3
len: 16
CDR3nt: TGTGCCAGCAGTTACGGGAGCGGGGGGGCTGTTTATACGCAGTATTTT
CDR3aa: CASSYGSGGAVYTQYF

abundance: -
d_gene: -
v_gene: TRBV11-3
j_gene: TRBJ2-5
len: 17
CDR3nt: TGTGCCAGCAGCCCGAGAGGAGGTTCCTTAGGCCAAGAGACCCAGTACTTC
CDR3aa: CASSPRGGSLGQETQYF

abundance: -
d_gene: -
v_gene: TRBV7-8
j_gene: TRBJ1-3
len: 15
CDR3nt: TGTGCCAGCAGCAAAACACAGACCTCTGGAAACACCATATATTTT
CDR3aa: CASSKTQTSGNTIYF

abundance: -
d_gene: -
v_gene: TRBV5-6
j_gene: TRBJ2-7
len: 15
CDR3nt: TGTGCCAGCAGCTTGTTGGGGCAGGGGCTTTTGGAGCAGTACTTC
CDR3aa: CASSLLGQGLLEQYF

abundance: -
d_gene: TRBD1
v_gene: TRBV5-4
j_gene: TRBJ1-2
len: 15
CDR3nt: TGTGCCAGCAGCCTAGACAGGGCCCAGGGCTATGGCTACACCTTC
CDR3aa: CASSLDRAQGYGYTF

abundance: -
d_gene: -
v_gene: TRBV27
j_gene: TRBJ1-2
len: 13
CDR3nt: TGTGCCAGCAGTTTAGGGGGGGCCTATGGCTACACCTTC
CDR3aa: CASSLGGAYGYTF